These 12 T cell receptor beta chains were all obtained from the same sample, sequenced in a study of vaccination effects on CD4 cells after COVID-19. Generated by immunoSEQ multiplex PCR, the TCRdb table keeps only in-frame clones and is missing some. The sample consists of around 53,000 clones, about 70% of them appearing once. The antigens these receptors bind are not known. At the end of approximately 10 days of culture, CD4+ T cells were isolated. The person had a PCR-confirmed SARS-CoV-2 infection during March to December 2020. Participants were given two doses of BNT162b2 or mRNA-1273 vaccine. The sample consisted of CD4+ T cells from PBMCs cultured without peptide, taken after COVID-19 vaccination. These receptors all stem from a human donor who had a prior SARS-CoV-2 infection.

The J gene is TRBJ2-1, the V gene TRBV6-5; D unresolved. From germline, CDR1 is MNHEY and CDR2 SVGAGI. The V and J ends lost 6 bases and 13 bases respectively, with 16 bases between them. There are 12 residues in the CDR3. CDR3 sequence reads: CASSSLVGRQFF. In DNA, the CDR3 is TGTGCCAGCAGCTCCCTTGTAGGGCGTCAGTTCTTC.

This clone appeared a few times. One junction end disagrees with the germline gene, perhaps due to a read error. The chain employs TRBV7-7 and TRBJ2-3; D is perhaps TRBD2 (5 bases). Per germline, CDR1 SSHAT and CDR2 FNYEAQ (reference sequence). The CDR3 consists of 14 residues. CDR3 coding DNA: TGTGCTAGCAGCCGCCGGAGGAGGTGGGATACGCAGTATTTT. Translating gives CASSRRRRWDTQYF.

This clone was counted a few times. CDR3 DNA sequence: TGTGCCAGCAGCCAACGTCAGCATTCAGGCTATGGCTACACCTTC. This translates into CASSQRQHSGYGYTF. This chain links TRBV14 with TRBJ1-2, with D uncertain. V lost 2 bases to trimming and J lost 4 bases, with 14 bases between them. This CDR3 spans 15 amino acids. CDR1 is SGHDN, CDR2 FVKESK, per germline.

The J gene is TRBJ2-1, the V gene TRBV5-4; 8 bases are shared with TRBD1. From germline, CDR1 is SGHNT and CDR2 YYREEE (reference sequence). Trimming removed 3 bases from V and 0 bases from J; junction bases left unmatched: 2. This CDR3 spans 15 amino acids. CDR3: CASSSTGGSYNEQFF. The CDR3 bases are TGTGCCAGCAGCTCCACAGGGGGCTCCTACAATGAGCAGTTCTTC.

The V and J genes are TRBV6-5 and TRBJ2-2; D possibly corresponds to TRBD1 (6 bases). CDR1 is MNHEY, CDR2 SVGAGI, per germline. CDR3 length equals 15 residues. V was shortened by 7 bases and J by 7 bases, with 19 bases between the two germline ends. Written as DNA, the CDR3 is TGTGCCAGCACCAGGGGTCGCACACACCACGGGGAGCTGTTTTTT. Protein sequence: CASTRGRTHHGELFF.

The chain combines TRBV4-1 with TRBJ2-3; TRBD2 aligns across 12 bases. Germline CDR1 is MGHRA and CDR2 is YSYEKL. The CDR3 sequence is 17 residues long. The V gene end was trimmed by 4 bases and the J gene end by 2 bases; junction bases not matched to a gene: 7. The CDR3 sequence is CASSRGGLAGLTDTQYF. Here the CDR3 DNA reads TGCGCCAGCAGCCGAGGGGGACTAGCGGGTCTCACAGATACGCAGTATTTT.

This chain links TRBV6-5 with TRBJ1-6, with no clear D. V lost 0 bases to trimming and J lost 7 bases, with 13 bases between them. The germline V gene has CDR1 MNHEY and CDR2 SVGAGI. The CDR3 runs to 16 residues. The CDR3 here is CASSYSIISENSPLHF. CDR3 nucleotides: TGTGCCAGCAGTTACTCGATAATTTCGGAAAATTCACCCCTCCACTTT.

The chain has TRBV2 and TRBJ1-4, with 9 bases that match TRBD1. The ends lost 6 bases at V and 8 bases at J; junction bases unmatched: 10. Germline loops: CDR1 SNHLY, CDR2 FYNNEI. The CDR3 spans 15 residues. The CDR3 is CASRRTGAIEEKLFF. DNA for the CDR3: TGTGCCAGCAGAAGGACAGGGGCTATTGAGGAAAAACTGTTTTTT.

The rearrangement links TRBV4-1 to TRBJ2-1; 9 bases line up with TRBD1. This CDR3 contains 16 residues. Germline V gives CDR1 MGHRA, CDR2 YSYEKL. V lost 3 bases, J lost 6 bases, and 9 bases stayed unmatched. The CDR3 loop is CASSHPGQGLSNEQFF. The DNA for the CDR3 is TGCGCCAGCAGCCACCCGGGACAGGGTCTTTCCAATGAGCAGTTCTTC.

The CDR3, as DNA: TGTGCCAGCAGCGCTACAGGGGGTTTCTACAATGAGCAGTTCTTC. This gives the protein CASSATGGFYNEQFF. The rearrangement joins TRBV7-3 to TRBJ2-1, with 8 bases aligning to TRBD1. The CDR3 covers 15 residues. Germline V lookup: CDR1 SGHTA, CDR2 FQGTGA. V lost 5 bases, J lost 3 bases, and 6 bases stayed unmatched.

This clone was picked up one time. The chain joins TRBV7-2 to TRBJ2-1, with 14 bases that match TRBD2. In germline, CDR1 is SGHTA, CDR2 FQGNSA. V was pared by 4 bases and J by 3 bases, with 2 bases of the junction left unmatched. The CDR3 totals 16 residues. This CDR3 reads CASSSGLAGVYNEQFF. CDR3 in DNA: TGTGCCAGCAGCTCGGGACTAGCGGGAGTCTACAATGAGCAGTTCTTC.

The rearrangement links TRBV30 to TRBJ2-7; TRBD1 might be the D (5 bases). This CDR3 contains 14 residues. Looked up from germline, CDR1 is GTSNPN and CDR2 is SVGIG (reference sequence). The V end was cut by 0 bases, the J end by 2 bases, with 11 bases between. This chain's CDR3 is CAWSVTGVPYEQYF. In DNA, the CDR3 is TGTGCCTGGAGTGTAACAGGCGTTCCCTACGAGCAGTACTTC.